The 29 T cell receptor beta chains presented below share a single source sample, sequenced in a study of T-cell reconstitution after alpha-beta-depleted transplantation in children. During its preparation, the TCRbeta library received unique molecular identifiers. From the PCR reads, TCRdb called clonotypes with MiXCR, one entry per CDR3 protein. The repertoire holds approximately 400,000 distinct CDR3 sequences, under 13% seen once, with about 5% in the top ten. The specimen comprised PBMCs from the stem cell graft donor, sampled from the stem cell graft. Receptors were obtained from a human donor who donated a stem cell graft to a child with acute myeloid leukemia.

Only a few counts were recorded for this clonotype. The chain employs TRBV24-1 and TRBJ2-1, with 12 bases fitting TRBD2. The CDR3 loop spans 15 amino acids. CDR1 is KGHDR and CDR2 is SFDVKD in the germline V gene. V lost 9 bases, J lost 8 bases, and 10 bases stayed unmatched. This chain's CDR3 is CATESGLAGRHEQFF. CDR3 DNA sequence: TGTGCCACCGAATCGGGACTAGCGGGCCGGCATGAGCAGTTCTTC.

The gene calls are TRBV29-1 and TRBJ2-5; 10 bases map to TRBD2. The germline V gene encodes CDR1 SQVTM and CDR2 ANQGSEA. This CDR3 region has 14 residues. V was clipped by 7 bases and J by 2 bases; unmatched bases: 7. The CDR3 nucleotides read TGCAGCGGGAGGACTAGCGGATCACAAGAGACCCAGTACTTC. It codes for CSGRTSGSQETQYF.

The table lists this clonotype with a few counts. The CDR3 loop is CASSELRAGGPFNQPQHF. For the CDR3, the DNA is TGCGCCAGCAGTGAGTTGCGAGCGGGGGGCCCCTTCAATCAGCCCCAGCATTTT. The chain combines TRBV10-1 with TRBJ1-5, with a possible D match to TRBD1 (6 bases). V was clipped by 1 base and J by 3 bases, with 19 bases between them. Germline V gene lookup returns CDR1 WNHNN and CDR2 SYGVQD (reference sequence). The length of the CDR3 is 18 residues.

V and J are TRBV4-3 and TRBJ2-2; possible D gene TRBD2, 6 bases. With 0 bases removed from V and 7 bases from J, the gap between germline ends came to 12 bases. Germline loops: CDR1 LGHNA, CDR2 YSLEER. The CDR3 covers 15 residues. The CDR3 region has the DNA TGCGCCAGCAGCCAAGATCGGCTAGCGAGCGGGGAGCTGTTTTTT. This translates into CASSQDRLASGELFF.

This clonotype was detected a few times. The V call is TRBV12-3 or TRBV12-4, the J call TRBJ2-2; 10 positions match TRBD1. There are 19 residues in the CDR3. J gave up 0 bases and V 6 bases, and 13 bases lay outside the gene matches. As DNA, the CDR3 is TGTGCCAGCAGGCCGCGTGGGACAGGGGCCTTCGCGAACACCGGGGAGCTGTTTTTT. This gives the protein CASRPRGTGAFANTGELFF.

This clonotype has more than one count but fewer than ten. This sequence joins TRBV20-1 and TRBJ2-7, with 11 bases fitting TRBD2. The V and J ends lost 1 base and 0 bases, in that order; junction bases with no gene match: 5. The length of the CDR3 is 16 residues. Germline CDR1 is DFQATT and CDR2 is SNEGSKA (reference sequence). The CDR3 reads CSARALAGANSYEQYF. The CDR3 nucleotides are TGCAGTGCTAGAGCACTAGCGGGAGCCAACTCCTACGAGCAGTACTTC.

This clonotype was found a few times. This may be a read error, as it is one base from a much larger clone. The chain joins TRBV11-2 to TRBJ2-5; 8 positions match TRBD1. CDR3 length: 13 amino acids. With 5 bases clipped from V and 3 bases from J, the junction kept 2 bases outside the gene matches. The germline V gene has CDR1 SGHAT and CDR2 FQNNGV. The CDR3 reads CASSTTGEETQYF. The CDR3 DNA sequence: TGTGCCAGCAGCACGACAGGGGAAGAGACCCAGTACTTC.

This clonotype has a handful of counts. The J gene is TRBJ2-1, the V gene TRBV12-3 or TRBV12-4; D is unclear. V was trimmed by 9 bases and J by 7 bases, leaving 13 bases between them. This CDR3 is 12 amino acids long. Written as DNA, the CDR3 is TGTGCCAGTGGGGTTGATTGGAATGAGCAGTTCTTC. It specifies CASGVDWNEQFF.

The chain's CDR3 is CSASSATSLGEQFF. CDR3 DNA: TGCAGTGCTAGTTCAGCGACTAGCTTAGGGGAGCAGTTCTTC. This chain joins TRBV20-1 and TRBJ2-1; 7 bases fit TRBD2. Trimming took 3 bases from V and 10 from J; bases not matched to a gene: 12. This CDR3 has 14 amino acids. Looked up from germline, CDR1 is DFQATT and CDR2 is SNEGSKA (reference sequence).

The rearrangement links TRBV20-1 to TRBJ2-7; D is undetermined. The germline V gene has CDR1 DFQATT and CDR2 SNEGSKA (reference sequence). V shed 3 bases and J shed 4 bases, with 10 bases lying between them. The CDR3 consists of 12 residues. The chain's CDR3 is CSARLAEYEQYF. For the CDR3, the DNA is TGCAGTGCTAGGTTAGCAGAGTACGAGCAGTACTTC.

The rearrangement uses TRBV7-2 and TRBJ2-1, with D possibly being TRBD1 (5 bases). V was shortened by 5 bases and J by 8 bases, with 16 bases between the two germline ends. Germline V CDR1 and CDR2: SGHTA, FQGNSA. This CDR3 spans 14 amino acids. The CDR3 is CASSQRGRRDEQFF. Here the CDR3 DNA reads TGTGCCAGCAGCCAAAGGGGCCGACGAGATGAGCAGTTCTTC.

Only a few counts were recorded for this clonotype. The chain employs TRBV7-8 and TRBJ2-7, with D possibly matching TRBD2 (5 bases). CDR1 and CDR2 (germline): SGHVS, FQNEAQ. The V end lost 5 bases, the J end lost 7 bases, and 15 bases lay between the germline ends. The CDR3 is 13 amino acids. The CDR3 DNA sequence: TGTGCCAGCAGCACGGACTGGGCTGGGGAGCAGTACTTC. It encodes CASSTDWAGEQYF.

The rearrangement joins TRBV12-3 or TRBV12-4 to TRBJ2-4; a possible D gene is TRBD1 (5 bases). Trimming took off 10 bases at V and 0 bases at J, with 25 bases between the two ends. The CDR3 covers 18 residues. The CDR3 nucleotides read TGTGCCATCTGTTTAGATAATGGGGCGGCTCTAGCCAAAAACATTCAGTACTTC. This codes for CAICLDNGAALAKNIQYF.

This clonotype turned up a few times. The chain joins TRBV6-5 to TRBJ2-7; D is perhaps TRBD2 (5 bases). V was pared by 0 bases and J by 1 base, with 7 bases between. The CDR3 consists of 14 residues. The V gene's germline CDR1 is MNHEY and CDR2 SVGAGI. As DNA, the CDR3 is TGTGCCAGCAGTTACTCGGGAGCATCCTACGAGCAGTACGTC. Translated: CASSYSGASYEQYV.

The rearrangement joins TRBV29-1 to TRBJ2-5; D might be TRBD1 (5 bases). Trimming left V 4 bases short and J 5 bases short, with 23 bases between. The germline CDR1 and CDR2 sequences are SQVTM and ANQGSEA. This CDR3 region has 16 residues. In DNA form, the CDR3 reads TGCAGCGTTGGCGTGTACCGACAGAGACGTTTCGAGACCCAGTACTTC. This encodes CSVGVYRQRRFETQYF.

The rearrangement links TRBV25-1 to TRBJ2-3; the D is unclear. Looked up from germline, CDR1 is MGHDK and CDR2 is SYGVNS. The CDR3 is made up of 13 amino acids. With 1 base removed from V and 4 bases from J, the gap between germline ends came to 6 bases. The CDR3 DNA reads as TGTGCCAGCAGTGAATTTTTTCCAGATACGCAGTATTTT. Protein sequence: CASSEFFPDTQYF.

The V gene is TRBV30, the J gene TRBJ2-3; D is perhaps TRBD2 (5 bases). V was shortened by 0 bases and J by 4 bases, with 8 bases between the two germline ends. The CDR3 spans 13 residues. CDR1 GTSNPN and CDR2 SVGIG come from the germline V gene (reference sequence). The CDR3 nucleotides are TGTGCCTGGAGTGTAGGAGGCGCAGATACGCAGTATTTT. Translated: CAWSVGGADTQYF.

CDR3 nucleotide sequence: TGTGCCAGCCCGAGTCCCGAGACCCAGTACTTC. This sequence encodes CASPSPETQYF. The rearrangement links TRBV6-6 to TRBJ2-5; no firm D call. This CDR3 is built from 11 residues. Per the germline V gene, CDR1 is MNHNY and CDR2 is SVGAGI (reference sequence). V lost 8 bases, J lost 5 bases, and 9 bases lay in between.

In this sample, this clonotype turned up a few times. This rearrangement joins TRBV12-3 or TRBV12-4 to TRBJ1-3; TRBD1 is a possible D gene (6 bases). With 6 bases removed from V and 2 bases from J, the gap between germline ends came to 11 bases. This CDR3 region has 14 residues. CDR3 residues: CASRRGVTGNTIYF. The CDR3 bases are TGTGCCAGCAGGAGGGGGGTAACTGGAAACACCATATATTTT.

This chain joins TRBV7-2 and TRBJ1-4, with TRBD1 matching 8 bases. CDR3 length: 15 amino acids. Germline lookup yields CDR1 SGHTA and CDR2 FQGNSA. V shed 5 bases, J shed 5 bases, and the junction held 7 bases outside the gene matches. The CDR3 loop is CASSPEDRVNEKLFF. CDR3 bases: TGTGCCAGCAGCCCCGAGGACAGGGTAAATGAAAAACTGTTTTTT.

This clonotype was found a few times. The chain is built from TRBV10-3 and TRBJ2-2; 8 nucleotides align to TRBD1. Per the germline V gene, CDR1 is ENHRY and CDR2 is SYGVKD. The length of the CDR3 is 12 residues. With V trimmed by 10 bases and J by 4 bases, 2 bases remained unmatched. CDR3 protein: CATTGATGELFF. DNA for the CDR3: TGTGCCACGACAGGGGCCACCGGGGAGCTGTTTTTT.

This clonotype was detected many times. The chain has TRBV20-1 and TRBJ2-3; the match to TRBD2 covers 9 bases. Per germline, CDR1 DFQATT and CDR2 SNEGSKA (reference sequence). The ends lost 0 bases at V and 2 bases at J; junction bases unmatched: 6. The CDR3 runs to 16 residues. The CDR3 is CSARDLLAGLTDTQYF. The CDR3 DNA sequence: TGCAGTGCTAGAGATTTACTAGCGGGCCTCACAGATACGCAGTATTTT.

Only a few counts were recorded for this clonotype. V and J are TRBV6-5 and TRBJ1-4; D remains unclear. V lost 4 bases, J lost 0 bases, and 9 bases lay in between. Germline V gene sequence: CDR1 MNHEY, CDR2 SVGAGI. The CDR3 contains 15 residues. CDR3 sequence: CASSWATATNEKLFF. DNA of the CDR3: TGTGCCAGCAGTTGGGCCACTGCAACTAATGAAAAACTGTTTTTT.

This chain joins TRBV7-9 and TRBJ2-4; TRBD2 matches at 13 bases. V dropped 1 base and J dropped 4; count of bases not matched to a gene: 1. The germline gives CDR1 SEHNR, CDR2 FQNEAQ (reference sequence). This CDR3 spans 16 amino acids. The CDR3 here is CASSLGGLAGKNIQYF. In nucleotides, the CDR3 is TGTGCCAGCAGCTTAGGGGGACTAGCGGGGAAAAACATTCAGTACTTC.

This clonotype appeared a few times. The chain joins TRBV11-2 to TRBJ2-7; 8 positions agree with TRBD1. Per the germline V gene, CDR1 is SGHAT and CDR2 is FQNNGV. This CDR3 region has 14 residues. Losses at the gene ends were 5 bases for V and 3 bases for J; bases not matched to a gene: 6. This chain's CDR3 is CASSRVGTGYEQYF. DNA for the CDR3: TGTGCCAGCAGCCGAGTAGGGACAGGCTACGAGCAGTACTTC. Variable domain in full (rest from reference TRBV11-2 and TRBJ2-7): EAGVAQSPRYKIIEKRQSVAFWCNPISGHATLYWYQQILGQGPKLLIQFQNNGVVDDSQLPKDRFSAERLKGVDSTLKIQPAKLEDSAVYLCASSRVGTGYEQYFGPGTRLTVT.

This chain links TRBV6-2 or TRBV6-3 with TRBJ2-3; 11 nucleotides line up with TRBD2. Germline trimming cut 7 bases from V and 5 bases from J; bases unmatched to any gene: 8. The CDR3 is 15 amino acids. Germline CDR1 reads MNHEY; CDR2 reads SVGEGT. The CDR3, as DNA: TGTGCCAGCAATTTAGCGGGAGGGCCGGGAGATACGCAGTATTTT. Protein product: CASNLAGGPGDTQYF.

J is TRBJ2-2 and V is TRBV4-2; no clear D. CDR3 length equals 15 residues. V was cut by 0 bases and J by 1 base, with 6 bases left in between. CDR1 is LGHNA, CDR2 YNFKEQ, per germline. The CDR3 sequence: CASSQETLNTGELFF. The CDR3 DNA is TGTGCCAGCAGCCAAGAAACTCTGAACACCGGGGAGCTGTTTTTT.

This rearrangement joins TRBV6-5 to TRBJ1-5, with D hard to call. Germline V gene lookup returns CDR1 MNHEY and CDR2 SVGAGI. V was trimmed by 2 bases and J by 3 bases, leaving 5 bases between them. CDR3 length: 13 residues. CDR3 in DNA: TGTGCCAGCAGTTACGGGGACAATCAGCCCCAGCATTTT. Residues: CASSYGDNQPQHF.

The rearrangement joins TRBV12-3 or TRBV12-4 to TRBJ2-3; D gene uncertain. This CDR3 contains 15 residues. The V and J ends lost 6 bases and 0 bases respectively, with 13 bases between them. The CDR3 here is CASRPQVTSTDTQYF. For the CDR3, the DNA is TGTGCCAGCAGACCGCAAGTGACTAGCACAGATACGCAGTATTTT.